These 7 T cell receptor beta chains were all obtained from the same sample, sequenced in a study of blood T cell repertoires in COVID-19. This table comes from immunoSEQ multiplex PCR, and its TCRdb copy is limited to in-frame clones, with some not included. Counted here are more than 150,000 clones, about 86% occurring once; the ten biggest clones make up under 15%. Sequenced material: peripheral blood. All receptors come from a woman aged 70-85 years with COVID-19, enrolled during active disease.

The V and J genes are TRBV19 and TRBJ2-1; 8 positions match TRBD1. The junction had 10 bases not matched to a gene; V was cut back by 8 bases and J by 10 bases. The CDR3 is 13 amino acids. The V gene's germline CDR1 is LNHDA and CDR2 SQIVND (reference sequence). CDR3 nucleotide sequence: TGTGCCAGTGGTGACCAGGGGGCTCTCGAGCAGTTCTTC. It yields the protein CASGDQGALEQFF.

DNA of the CDR3: TGTGCCAGCAGCTATGACTCTACCTACACAGATACGCAGTATTTT. This codes for CASSYDSTYTDTQYF. This rearrangement joins TRBV7-9 to TRBJ2-3; D is undetermined. The CDR3 has 15 amino acids. CDR1 and CDR2 from the germline V gene are SEHNR and FQNEAQ (reference sequence). The V and J ends lost 4 bases and 2 bases respectively, with 13 bases between them.

This chain links TRBV5-4 with TRBJ1-1, with D perhaps TRBD1 (6 bases). Germline lookup yields CDR1 SGHNT and CDR2 YYREEE (reference sequence). This CDR3 comprises 14 residues. Trimming cost V 4 bases and J 5 bases, with 15 bases left between them. Written as DNA, the CDR3 is TGTGCCAGCAGCGTTGGGGGCGCTCGGACTGAAGCTTTCTTT. This sequence encodes CASSVGGARTEAFF.

The chain combines TRBV19 with TRBJ1-2, with 9 bases aligning to TRBD1. J gave up 8 bases and V 4 bases, and 11 bases lay outside the gene matches. Germline-derived CDR1 and CDR2 are LNHDA and SQIVND (reference sequence). This CDR3 region has 15 residues. For the CDR3, the DNA is TGTGCCAGTAGTACGAGACAGGGGGTATTTGGCGGCTACACCTTC. As protein: CASSTRQGVFGGYTF.

This chain links TRBV25-1 with TRBJ1-1; D uncertain. This CDR3 is built from 13 residues. Germline V gives CDR1 MGHDK, CDR2 SYGVNS. Trimming pared 8 bases from V and 1 base from J, leaving 11 bases between. The CDR3 sequence is CASRMTGNTEAFF. For the CDR3, the DNA is TGTGCCAGCCGTATGACGGGGAACACTGAAGCTTTCTTT.

The chain carries TRBV28 and TRBJ1-1, with D perhaps matching TRBD1 (5 bases). The CDR3 contains 14 residues. The germline V gene encodes CDR1 MDHEN and CDR2 SYDVKM. V lost 3 bases and J lost 1, with 9 bases in between. The CDR3 protein is CASSFNGGNTEAFF. The CDR3 coding sequence is TGTGCCAGCAGTTTTAACGGGGGGAACACTGAAGCTTTCTTT. The full variable domain, rest sourced from reference TRBV28 and TRBJ1-1, is DVKVTQSSRYLVKRTGEKVFLECVQDMDHENMFWYRQDPGLGLRLIYFSYDVKMKEKGDIPEGYSVSREKKERFSLILESASTNQTSMYLCASSFNGGNTEAFFGQGTRLTVV.

The V and J genes are TRBV27 and TRBJ2-7, with D perhaps TRBD1 (6 bases). Germline assignment: CDR1 MNHEY and CDR2 SMNVEV (reference sequence). Trimming stripped 8 bases from V and 1 base from J, with 12 bases between. There are 13 residues in the CDR3. The CDR3 protein is CASLRQESYEQYF. The DNA of the CDR3 is TGTGCCAGCTTGAGACAGGAGTCCTACGAGCAGTACTTC.